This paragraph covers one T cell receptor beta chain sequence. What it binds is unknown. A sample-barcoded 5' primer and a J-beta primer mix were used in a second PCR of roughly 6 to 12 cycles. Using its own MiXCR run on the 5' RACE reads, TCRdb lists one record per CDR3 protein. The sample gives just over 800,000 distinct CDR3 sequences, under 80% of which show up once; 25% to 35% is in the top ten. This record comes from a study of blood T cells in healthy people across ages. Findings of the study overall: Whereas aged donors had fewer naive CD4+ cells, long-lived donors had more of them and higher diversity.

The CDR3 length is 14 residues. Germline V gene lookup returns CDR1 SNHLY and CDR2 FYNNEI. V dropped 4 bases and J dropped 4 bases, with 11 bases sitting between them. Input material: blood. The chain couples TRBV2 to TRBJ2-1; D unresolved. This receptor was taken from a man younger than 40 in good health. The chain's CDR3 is CASSGDEYYNEQFF. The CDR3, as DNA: TGTGCCAGCAGTGGCGATGAGTATTACAATGAGCAGTTCTTC. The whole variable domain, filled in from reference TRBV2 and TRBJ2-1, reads EPEVTQTPSHQVTQMGQEVILRCVPISNHLYFYWYRQILGQKVEFLVSFYNNEISEKSEIFDDQFSVERPDGSNFTLKIRSTKLEDSAMYFCASSGDEYYNEQFFGPGTRLTVL.